This T cell receptor (beta chain) was recovered during a study of T cells in Graves' hyperthyroidism and ophthalmopathy. Regions amplified from RNA transcripts were the TCR beta CDR3 regions. TCR CDR3 regions were first amplified by RT-PCR with HTBI primers. MiXCR, run by TCRdb on the multiplex PCR reads, gives a single entry per CDR3 protein. This sample has some 350,000 distinct CDR3 sequences, with about a sixth found just once. Notes on the study in general: Among clonotypes expanded in thyroid above 0.001, most were also found in blood.

Of note for this clonotype: Its matching antigen is unknown.

The CDR3 contains 19 residues. CDR1 and CDR2 from the germline V gene are KGHDR and SFDVKD. Unmatched junction bases numbered 10, after V lost 3 bases and J lost 1 base. Each diagnosis was grounded in clinical symptoms, serum thyroxine and TRAb, thyroid ultrasound, and orbital computed tomography. PBMCs stemmed from 10 ml fresh peripheral blood. Source material: blood. This sequence originates from a woman under 30 with Graves' hyperthyroidism that later progressed to Graves' ophthalmopathy. The chain joins TRBV24-1 to TRBJ2-1; 11 bases align to TRBD2. The DNA of the CDR3 is TGTGCCACCAGTGATCCGACTAGCGGGAAGGGGTGGTCCTACAATGAGCAGTTCTTC. It yields the protein CATSDPTSGKGWSYNEQFF.